The 8 T cell receptor beta chains below all came from one sample that was sequenced in a study of radiotherapy plus CTLA-4 blockade in lung cancer. Assay used: immunoSEQ multiplex PCR; TCRdb lists only in-frame clones, some missing. The repertoire has more than 30,000 clones, approximately 70% of them found once; the top ten carry 3.5% to 4.5%. Here the sequenced sample was peripheral blood, taken from a patient treated with radiotherapy plus ipilimumab. All receptors come from a human donor with non-small cell lung cancer who had stable disease on radiotherapy plus ipilimumab.

The rearrangement links TRBV19 to TRBJ2-3; TRBD2 agrees at 10 bases. This CDR3 has 15 amino acids. The germline V gene encodes CDR1 LNHDA and CDR2 SQIVND (reference sequence). The junction had 10 bases not matched to a gene; V was cut back by 11 bases and J by 2 bases. CDR3 DNA sequence: TGTGCCTCGCTACGGACTAGCGGCAACACAGATACGCAGTATTTT. As protein: CASLRTSGNTDTQYF.

This sequence joins TRBV10-3 and TRBJ1-2, with 8 bases identical to TRBD1. V dropped 3 bases and J dropped 3; count of bases not matched to a gene: 3. The germline V gene has CDR1 ENHRY and CDR2 SYGVKD. This CDR3 is built from 14 residues. This CDR3 is CAISDDRGYYGYTF. The CDR3, as DNA: TGTGCCATCAGTGACGACAGGGGATACTATGGCTACACCTTC.

CDR3 nucleotides: TGTGCCAGCAGTTTATCGGGCAGGGGCTCCTACGAGCAGTACTTC. The encoded protein is CASSLSGRGSYEQYF. V usage is TRBV27 and J usage is TRBJ2-7; D is perhaps TRBD1 (6 bases). This CDR3 contains 15 residues. Trimming shortened V by 0 bases and J by 0 bases, and 9 bases separated the two germline ends. CDR1 is MNHEY, CDR2 SMNVEV, per germline (reference sequence).

This chain connects TRBV6-5 to TRBJ2-7; D is tentatively TRBD1 or TRBD2 (5 bases each). The CDR3 consists of 14 residues. The germline V and J ends were trimmed by 8 bases and 3 bases, with 17 bases remaining between them. Per germline, CDR1 MNHEY and CDR2 SVGAGI. The CDR3 region has the DNA TGTGCCAGCCCACGGGGTGGGGCGAACTACGAGCAGTACTTC. Translated, it gives CASPRGGANYEQYF.

This clone turned up a few times. V usage is TRBV15 and J usage is TRBJ2-7; D tentatively fits TRBD1 or TRBD2 (5 bases each). V lost 6 bases to trimming and J lost 2 bases, with 17 bases between them. There are 15 residues in the CDR3. Germline-derived CDR1 and CDR2 are LNHNV and YYDKDF (reference sequence). CDR3 region: CATSFPGRRPYEQYF. Here the CDR3 DNA reads TGTGCCACCAGTTTCCCGGGGCGCCGCCCCTACGAGCAGTACTTC.

The V gene is TRBV29-1, the J gene TRBJ2-7, with D possibly TRBD1 on 7 matching bases. The germline V gene encodes CDR1 SQVTM and CDR2 ANQGSEA. The CDR3 totals 13 residues. Trimming removed 4 bases from V and 5 bases from J, with 15 bases in between. CDR3 sequence reads: CSVVGQGGDEQYF. The CDR3 DNA reads TGCAGCGTTGTGGGGCAGGGGGGAGACGAGCAGTACTTC.

The chain joins TRBV28 to TRBJ1-1, with 11 bases that match TRBD1. The CDR3 is made up of 14 amino acids. The ends lost 6 bases at V and 5 bases at J; junction bases unmatched: 5. The V gene's germline CDR1 is MDHEN and CDR2 SYDVKM. In DNA, the CDR3 is TGTGCCAGCAGGTGGACAGGGGGCCGAACTGAAGCTTTCTTT. Its protein product is CASRWTGGRTEAFF.

This chain joins TRBV11-3 and TRBJ2-7; possibly TRBD1 or TRBD2 for D (5 bases each). This CDR3 region has 14 residues. Trimming shortened V by 3 bases and J by 2 bases, and 11 bases separated the two germline ends. Germline V gene sequence: CDR1 SGHNT, CDR2 YENEEA. CDR3 nucleotide sequence: TGTGCCAGCAGCTTCGGGACCGCCCCCTACGAGCAGTACTTC. This codes for CASSFGTAPYEQYF.